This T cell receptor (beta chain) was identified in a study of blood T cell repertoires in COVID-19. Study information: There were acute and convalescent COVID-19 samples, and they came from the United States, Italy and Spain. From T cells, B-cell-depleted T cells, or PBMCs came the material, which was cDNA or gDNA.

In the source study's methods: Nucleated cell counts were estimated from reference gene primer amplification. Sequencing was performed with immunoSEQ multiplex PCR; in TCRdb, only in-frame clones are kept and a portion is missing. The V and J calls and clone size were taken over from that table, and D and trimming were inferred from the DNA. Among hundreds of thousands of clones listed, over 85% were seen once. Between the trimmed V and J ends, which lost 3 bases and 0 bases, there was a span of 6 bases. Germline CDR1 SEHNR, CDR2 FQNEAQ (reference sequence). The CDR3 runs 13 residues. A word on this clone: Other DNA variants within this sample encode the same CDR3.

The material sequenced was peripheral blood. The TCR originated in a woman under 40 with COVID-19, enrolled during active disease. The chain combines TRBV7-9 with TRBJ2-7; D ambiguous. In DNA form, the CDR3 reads TGTGCCAGCAGCTTCCCCAGCTCCTACGAGCAGTACTTC. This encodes CASSFPSSYEQYF.